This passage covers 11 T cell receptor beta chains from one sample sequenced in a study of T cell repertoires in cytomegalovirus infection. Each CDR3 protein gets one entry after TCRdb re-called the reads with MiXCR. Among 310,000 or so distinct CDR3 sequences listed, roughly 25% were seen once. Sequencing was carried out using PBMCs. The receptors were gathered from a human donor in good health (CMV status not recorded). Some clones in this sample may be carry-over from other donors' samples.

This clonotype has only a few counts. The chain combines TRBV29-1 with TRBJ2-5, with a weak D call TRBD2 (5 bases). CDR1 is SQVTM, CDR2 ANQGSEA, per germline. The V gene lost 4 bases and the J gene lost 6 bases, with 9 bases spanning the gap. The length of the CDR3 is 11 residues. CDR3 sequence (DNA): TGCAGCGTTGGGGCCGGGAAGACCCAGTACTTC. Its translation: CSVGAGKTQYF.

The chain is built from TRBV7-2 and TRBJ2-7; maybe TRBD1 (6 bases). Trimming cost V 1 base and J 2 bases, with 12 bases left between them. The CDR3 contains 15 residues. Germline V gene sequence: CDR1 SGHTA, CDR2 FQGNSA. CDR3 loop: CASSLGVDRTYEQYF. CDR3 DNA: TGTGCCAGCAGCTTAGGGGTAGACAGGACCTACGAGCAGTACTTC.

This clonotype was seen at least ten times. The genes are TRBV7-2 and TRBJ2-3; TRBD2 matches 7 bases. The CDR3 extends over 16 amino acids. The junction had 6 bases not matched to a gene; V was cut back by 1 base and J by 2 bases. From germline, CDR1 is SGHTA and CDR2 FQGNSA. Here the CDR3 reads CASSLVGGGLTDTQYF. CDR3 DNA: TGTGCCAGCAGCTTAGTTGGCGGGGGTCTCACAGATACGCAGTATTTT.

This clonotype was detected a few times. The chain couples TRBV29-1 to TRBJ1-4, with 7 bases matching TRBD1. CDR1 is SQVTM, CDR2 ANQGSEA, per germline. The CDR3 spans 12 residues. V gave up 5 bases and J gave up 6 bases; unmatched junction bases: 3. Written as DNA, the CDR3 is TGCAGCGTTCTCAGGGGGGATGAAAAACTGTTTTTT. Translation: CSVLRGDEKLFF.

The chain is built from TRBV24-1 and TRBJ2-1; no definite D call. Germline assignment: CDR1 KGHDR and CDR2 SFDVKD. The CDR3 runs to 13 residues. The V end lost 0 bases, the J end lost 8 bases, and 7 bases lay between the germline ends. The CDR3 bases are TGTGCCACCAGTGATTTGGGGTGGGATGAGCAGTTCTTC. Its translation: CATSDLGWDEQFF.

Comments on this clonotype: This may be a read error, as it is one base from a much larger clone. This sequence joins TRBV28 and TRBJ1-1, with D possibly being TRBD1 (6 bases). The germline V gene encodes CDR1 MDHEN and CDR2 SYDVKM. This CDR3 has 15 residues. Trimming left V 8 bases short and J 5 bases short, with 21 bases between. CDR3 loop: CASGRSGALGTEAFF. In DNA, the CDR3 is TGTGCCAGCGGCAGGTCAGGGGCCCTTGGGACTGAAGCTTTCTTT.

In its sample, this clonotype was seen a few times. The CDR3 is CASSELAGAGELFF. CDR3 DNA sequence: TGTGCCAGCAGTGAACTAGCGGGAGCCGGGGAGCTGTTTTTT. This rearrangement joins TRBV6-1 to TRBJ2-2, with 10 nucleotides matching TRBD2. V dropped 2 bases and J dropped 6; count of bases not matched to a gene: 0. This CDR3 spans 14 amino acids. Looked up from germline, CDR1 is MNHNS and CDR2 is SASEGT.

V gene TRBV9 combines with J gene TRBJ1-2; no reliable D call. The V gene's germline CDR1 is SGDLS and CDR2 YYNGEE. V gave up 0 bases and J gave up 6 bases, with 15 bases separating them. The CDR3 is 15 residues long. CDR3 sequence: CASSVALTTLHGYTF. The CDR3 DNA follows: TGTGCCAGCAGCGTAGCCTTGACTACCCTCCATGGCTACACCTTC.

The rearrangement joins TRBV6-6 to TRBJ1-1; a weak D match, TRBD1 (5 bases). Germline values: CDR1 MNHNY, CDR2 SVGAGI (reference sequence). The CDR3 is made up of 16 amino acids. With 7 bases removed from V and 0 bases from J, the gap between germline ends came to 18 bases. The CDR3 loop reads CASTHQRTGLNTEAFF. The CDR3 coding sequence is TGTGCCAGCACCCATCAAAGAACAGGTTTGAACACTGAAGCTTTCTTT.

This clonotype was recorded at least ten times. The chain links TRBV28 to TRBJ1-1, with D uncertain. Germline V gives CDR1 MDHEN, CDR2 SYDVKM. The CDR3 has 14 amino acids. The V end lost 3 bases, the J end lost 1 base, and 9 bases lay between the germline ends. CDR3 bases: TGTGCCAGCAGTTTCCTTGCCGGGAACACTGAAGCTTTCTTT. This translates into CASSFLAGNTEAFF.

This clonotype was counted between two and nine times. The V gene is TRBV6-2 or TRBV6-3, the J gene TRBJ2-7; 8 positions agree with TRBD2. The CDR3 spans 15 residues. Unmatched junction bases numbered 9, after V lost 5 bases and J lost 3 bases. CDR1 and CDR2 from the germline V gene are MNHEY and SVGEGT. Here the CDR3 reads CASSSGAGGVYEQYF. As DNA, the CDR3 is TGTGCCAGCAGTAGCGGGGCGGGAGGAGTCTACGAGCAGTACTTC.